The clone carrying this T cell receptor beta chain was detected only a few times. The antigen is unknown. This record belongs to a study of T cell repertoires in cytomegalovirus infection. Across the study: Recently identified HLA-C-restricted and well-studied HLA-B-restricted CMV epitopes were used. CMV infection together with matching HLA type was indicated by public TCR beta signatures. Study-wide results and limits: In two of eight donors, the top clonotype was HLA-C-restricted CMV-specific.

TCRdb reanalysed the reads using MiXCR and keeps one entry per CDR3 protein. In the table there are about 830,000 distinct CDR3 sequences, approximately 32% of which are singletons. V trimming: 6 bases; J trimming: 7 bases; junction bases outside the gene matches: 9. CDR3 length: 15 residues. Germline V gene sequence: CDR1 MNHEY, CDR2 SMNVEV (reference sequence). The specimen was cultured CD8+ T cells from PBMCs, collected from culture after CMV antigen stimulation. The clonotype comes from a human donor in good health (CMV status not recorded). Some clones in this sample may be carry-over from other donors' samples. This chain links TRBV27 with TRBJ1-6; 7 nucleotides agree with TRBD1. CDR3 in amino acids: CASSGRTGQNSPLHF. DNA of the CDR3: TGTGCCAGCAGCGGACGGACAGGTCAAAATTCACCCCTCCACTTT.